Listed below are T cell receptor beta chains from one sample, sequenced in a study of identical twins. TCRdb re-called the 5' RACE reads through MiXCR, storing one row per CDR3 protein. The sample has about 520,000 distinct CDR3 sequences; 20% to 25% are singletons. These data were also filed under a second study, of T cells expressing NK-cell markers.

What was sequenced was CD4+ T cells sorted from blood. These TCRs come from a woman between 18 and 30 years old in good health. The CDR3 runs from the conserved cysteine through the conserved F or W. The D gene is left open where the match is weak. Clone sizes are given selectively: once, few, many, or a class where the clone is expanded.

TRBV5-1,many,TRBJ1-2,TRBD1,TGCGCCAGCAGCCGGGACAGAGGATCCTATGGCTACACCTTC,CASSRDRGSYGYTF
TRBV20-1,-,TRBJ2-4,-,TGCAGTGCTAGAGGGGACACATCTTTGAACATTCAGTACTTC,CSARGDTSLNIQYF
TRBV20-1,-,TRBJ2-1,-,TGCAGTGCCCGGCGACCGGACTCCTACAATGAGCAGTTCTTC,CSARRPDSYNEQFF
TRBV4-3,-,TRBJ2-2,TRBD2,TGCGCCAGCAGCCGCCTAGCGGGAACGAACACCGGGGAGCTGTTTTTT,CASSRLAGTNTGELFF
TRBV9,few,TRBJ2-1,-,TGTGCCAGCAGCGTAGGTGAGTTAGCGGTCTACAATGAGCAGTTCTTC,CASSVGELAVYNEQFF
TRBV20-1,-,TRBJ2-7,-,TGCAGTGCTAGAGGGCGGGCAGCCTACGAGCAGTACTTC,CSARGRAAYEQYF
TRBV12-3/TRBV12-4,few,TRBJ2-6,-,TGTGCCAGCAGACGACAGGGAGCGGGCGGGGCCAACGTCCTGACTTTC,CASRRQGAGGANVLTF
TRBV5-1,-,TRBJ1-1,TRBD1,TGCGCCAGCAGCCATTCGGGGACAGCAAACAAAGGGGCTTTCTTT,CASSHSGTANKGAFF
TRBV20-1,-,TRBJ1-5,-,TGCAGTGCGGCAGGGGTGGTGGATCAGCCCCAGCATTTT,CSAAGVVDQPQHF
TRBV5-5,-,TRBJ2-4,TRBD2,TGTGCCAGCAGCTTGGTAGTAGCGGGAGCCATTCAGTACTTC,CASSLVVAGAIQYF
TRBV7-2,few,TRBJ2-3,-,TGTGCCAGCAGCCGGACTAATACGCAGTATTTT,CASSRTNTQYF
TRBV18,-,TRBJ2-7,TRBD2,TGTGCCAGCTCACCACCGGGACTAGCGGGAGGGACCTACGAGCAGTACTTC,CASSPPGLAGGTYEQYF
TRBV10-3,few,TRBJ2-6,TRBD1,TGTGCCATCCGTCCCGGGACAGGGTCCGGGGCCAACGTCCTGACTTTC,CAIRPGTGSGANVLTF
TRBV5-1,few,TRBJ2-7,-,TGCGCCAGCAGCTTAGACCCGGGGGCAGAATCCGAGCAGTACTTC,CASSLDPGAESEQYF
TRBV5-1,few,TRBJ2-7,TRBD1,TGCGCCAGCAGCGTGACAGGGGGCTTAACCTACGAGCAGTACTTC,CASSVTGGLTYEQYF
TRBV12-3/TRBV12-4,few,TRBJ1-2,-,TGTGCCAGCAGTTACAGGGCGGAGAATGGCTACACCTTC,CASSYRAENGYTF
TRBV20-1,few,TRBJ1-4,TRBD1,TGCAGTGCTAGAGTACAGGGGATTTATGAAAAACTGTTTTTT,CSARVQGIYEKLFF
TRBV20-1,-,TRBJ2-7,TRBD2,TGCAGTGCTAGAGCCCAGACTAGCGGGGAAAACGAGCAGTACTTC,CSARAQTSGENEQYF
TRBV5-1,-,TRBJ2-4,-,TGCGCCAGCAGCTTGGAGGGGGTTGCAAACATTCAGTACTTC,CASSLEGVANIQYF
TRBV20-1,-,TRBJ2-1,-,TGCAGTGCTAGAGACCGGGACCACAATGAGCAGTTCTTC,CSARDRDHNEQFF
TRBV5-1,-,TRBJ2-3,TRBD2,TGCGCCAGCAGCTTGGTCCTAGCGGGGGTCACAGATACGCAGTATTTT,CASSLVLAGVTDTQYF
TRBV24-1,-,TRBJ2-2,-,TGTGCCACCAGTACAGGGCCGGCGGGCACCGGGGAGCTGTTTTTT,CATSTGPAGTGELFF
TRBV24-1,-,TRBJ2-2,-,TGTGCCACCAGTGGTTTGGGGAACACCGGGGAGCTGTTTTTT,CATSGLGNTGELFF
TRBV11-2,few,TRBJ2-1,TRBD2,TGTGCCAGCAGCTCCCGTTGGGGTCTCGGGGGGGCGCTCGGGAATGAGCAGTTCTTC,CASSSRWGLGGALGNEQFF
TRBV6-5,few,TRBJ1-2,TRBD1,TGTGCCAGTGGACAGGTGTTCTATGGCTACACCTTC,CASGQVFYGYTF
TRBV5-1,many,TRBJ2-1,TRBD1,TGCGCCAGCAGCCTAGGACAGGGTTACGATGAGCAGTTCTTC,CASSLGQGYDEQFF
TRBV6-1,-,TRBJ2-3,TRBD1,TGTGCCATCTCTTGGACAGGGTTGGGCACAGATACGCAGTATTTT,CAISWTGLGTDTQYF
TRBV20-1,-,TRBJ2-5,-,TGCAGTGCTAGAAGGCCGGGGGAGACCCAGTACTTC,CSARRPGETQYF
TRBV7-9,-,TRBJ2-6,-,TGTGCCAGCAGCTCACATATTTTGGGGGCTGGGGCCAACGTCCTGACTTTC,CASSSHILGAGANVLTF
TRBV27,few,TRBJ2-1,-,TGTGCCAGCAGTTTAAAGGGGGGTGGAAGGAATGAGCAGTTCTTC,CASSLKGGGRNEQFF
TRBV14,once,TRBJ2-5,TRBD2,TGTGCCAGCAGCCAAACTAGCGGGGAAGAGACCCAGTACTTC,CASSQTSGEETQYF
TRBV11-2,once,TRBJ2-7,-,TGTGCCAGCAGCCCGCTCGAAGGTATCTACGAGCAGTACTTC,CASSPLEGIYEQYF
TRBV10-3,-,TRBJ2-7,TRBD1,TGTGCCATCAACCGGGACAGGGAATACGAGCAGTACTTC,CAINRDREYEQYF
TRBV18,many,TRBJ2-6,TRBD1,TGTGCCAGCTCACGACGGGACAGCGGATTCTCCTCTGGGGCCAACGTCCTGACTTTC,CASSRRDSGFSSGANVLTF
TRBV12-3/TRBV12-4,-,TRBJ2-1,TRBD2,TGTGCCAGCAGTGATCGCCGGGACTATTCCTACAATGAGCAGTTCTTC,CASSDRRDYSYNEQFF
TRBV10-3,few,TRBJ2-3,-,TGTGCCATCAGTGAGACTAGCAATACGCAGTATTTT,CAISETSNTQYF
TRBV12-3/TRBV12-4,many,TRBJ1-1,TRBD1,TGTGCCAGCAGTACCAGGGGGCGAGCTTTCTTT,CASSTRGRAFF
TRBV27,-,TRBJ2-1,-,TGTGCCAGCAGTAGCCGGGGGCGAGAGTTCTTC,CASSSRGREFF
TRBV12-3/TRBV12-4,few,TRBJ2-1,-,TGTGCCAGCAGTTTCCGCAGGGGTGCCTCCCATGAGCAGTTCTTC,CASSFRRGASHEQFF
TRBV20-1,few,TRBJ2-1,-,TGCAGTGCCCACGACGGCGACAATGAGCAGTTCTTC,CSAHDGDNEQFF
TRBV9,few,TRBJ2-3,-,TGTGCCAGCAGCCTTGGGTCCGCGGTTAGCACAGATACGCAGTATTTT,CASSLGSAVSTDTQYF
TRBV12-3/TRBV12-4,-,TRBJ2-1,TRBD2,TGTGCCAGCAGTTTTAGGGCTAGCGGGATCCTCCCCACCTACAATGAGCAGTTCTTC,CASSFRASGILPTYNEQFF
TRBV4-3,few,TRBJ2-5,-,TGCGCCAGCAGCCAAGAAGGGCGGGCCGGAGAGACCCAGTACTTC,CASSQEGRAGETQYF
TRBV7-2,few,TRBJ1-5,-,TGTGCCAGCAGCTTAGAGGGCCTAAGAGCGCATTTT,CASSLEGLRAHF
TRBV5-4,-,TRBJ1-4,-,TGTGCCAGCAGCTCGACTATGCTGAGCGGGGAAAAACTGTTTTTT,CASSSTMLSGEKLFF
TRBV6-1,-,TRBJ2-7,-,TGTGCCAGCACCTCGTACAGGGTGGACGAGCAGTACTTC,CASTSYRVDEQYF